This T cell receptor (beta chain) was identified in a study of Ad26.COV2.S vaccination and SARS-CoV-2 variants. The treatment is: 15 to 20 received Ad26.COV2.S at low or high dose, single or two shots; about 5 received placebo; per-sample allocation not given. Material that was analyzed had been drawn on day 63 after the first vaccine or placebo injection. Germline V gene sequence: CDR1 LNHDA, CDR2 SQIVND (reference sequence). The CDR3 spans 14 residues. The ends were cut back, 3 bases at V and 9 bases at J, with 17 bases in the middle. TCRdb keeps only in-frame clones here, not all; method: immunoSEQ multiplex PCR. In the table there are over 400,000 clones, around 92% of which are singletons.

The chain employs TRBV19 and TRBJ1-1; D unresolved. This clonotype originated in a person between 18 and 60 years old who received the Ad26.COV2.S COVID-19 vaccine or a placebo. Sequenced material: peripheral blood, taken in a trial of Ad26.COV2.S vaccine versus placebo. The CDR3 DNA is TGTGCCAGTAGTATCCGGTTCTACGAAGGGAAAGCTTTCTTT. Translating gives CASSIRFYEGKAFF.